Following are 6 T cell receptor beta chains from one sample sequenced in a study of PD-1 blockade in mismatch repair-deficient tumors. The protocol was immunoSEQ multiplex PCR, while the TCRdb copy is restricted to in-frame clones and leaves out a portion. The profile covers 7,000 to 9,500 clones, with roughly 87% appearing a single time and about 14% taken by the ten largest. Described time point: approximately nine-day in vitro stimulation with candidate mutation-associated neoantigen peptide 1. What these receptors recognize is not known. The sequenced sample was cells cultured in vitro, obtained from a patient treated with pembrolizumab. The origin of the receptors is an adult with mismatch repair-deficient cancer.

The CDR3 nucleotides read TGTGCCAGCAGCTTAGTGCCCGGCGGGGGCACTGAAGCTTTCTTT. Its translation is CASSLVPGGGTEAFF. V usage is TRBV11-2 and J usage is TRBJ1-1; perhaps TRBD1 as D (5 bases). Per the germline V gene, CDR1 is SGHAT and CDR2 is FQNNGV. The CDR3 is 15 residues long. The V gene lost 1 base and the J gene lost 4 bases, with 13 bases spanning the gap.

This chain connects TRBV11-2 to TRBJ1-4, with D possibly TRBD1 on 5 matching bases. V was clipped by 3 bases and J by 6 bases, with 11 bases between them. The germline V gene encodes CDR1 SGHAT and CDR2 FQNNGV. The CDR3 consists of 14 residues. The CDR3 loop is CASSLFRADEKLFF. In DNA form, the CDR3 reads TGTGCCAGCAGCTTGTTCAGGGCAGATGAAAAACTGTTTTTT. Variable domain in full (rest from reference TRBV11-2 and TRBJ1-4): EAGVAQSPRYKIIEKRQSVAFWCNPISGHATLYWYQQILGQGPKLLIQFQNNGVVDDSQLPKDRFSAERLKGVDSTLKIQPAKLEDSAVYLCASSLFRADEKLFFGSGTQLSVL.

The DNA of the CDR3 is TGTGCCAGCAGCGTAGGCGGAGGGTCAAACTATGGCTACACCTTC. The encoded protein is CASSVGGGSNYGYTF. The gene calls are TRBV9 and TRBJ1-2; D gene unclear. Germline CDR1 is SGDLS and CDR2 is YYNGEE. V shed 0 bases and J shed 2 bases, with 11 bases lying between them. The CDR3 sequence is 15 residues long.

The gene calls are TRBV5-1 and TRBJ1-4; 7 bases map to TRBD1. This CDR3 has 16 residues. J lost 4 bases, V lost 4 bases, and 10 bases had no gene match. Germline V lookup: CDR1 SGHRS, CDR2 YFSETQ. The CDR3 protein is CASSISGGQLNEKLFF. In DNA, the CDR3 is TGCGCCAGCAGCATCTCGGGGGGACAGCTTAATGAAAAACTGTTTTTT.

The chain uses TRBV27 and TRBJ2-7; TRBD2 agrees at 12 bases. This CDR3 is built from 16 residues. CDR1 MNHEY and CDR2 SMNVEV come from the germline V gene (reference sequence). The trim removed 7 bases at V and 3 bases at J, leaving 10 bases unmatched. The CDR3, as DNA: TGTGCCAGCATCCATATCTCGACTAGCGGGGGCTACGAGCAGTACTTC. Amino acid sequence: CASIHISTSGGYEQYF.

V is TRBV4-2 and J is TRBJ2-5, with TRBD2 matching 10 bases. In germline, CDR1 is LGHNA, CDR2 YNFKEQ. With 1 base clipped from V and 5 bases from J, the junction kept 10 bases outside the gene matches. The CDR3 totals 17 residues. Written as DNA, the CDR3 is TGTGCCAGCAGCCAAGTCGGGACTAGCGAGAGAATGGAGACCCAGTACTTC. It yields the protein CASSQVGTSERMETQYF.